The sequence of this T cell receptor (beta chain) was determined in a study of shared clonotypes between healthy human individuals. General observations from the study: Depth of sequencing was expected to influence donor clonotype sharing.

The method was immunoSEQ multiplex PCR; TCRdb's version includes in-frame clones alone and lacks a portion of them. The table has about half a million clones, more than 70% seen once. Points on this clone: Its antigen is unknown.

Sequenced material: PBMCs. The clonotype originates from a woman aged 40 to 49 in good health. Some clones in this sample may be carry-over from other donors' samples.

This chain's CDR3 is CAWSVSARDQPQHF. The CDR3 bases are TGTGCCTGGAGTGTCTCTGCCAGGGATCAGCCCCAGCATTTT. The chain carries TRBV30 and TRBJ1-5, with a tentative D call TRBD1 (5 bases). V dropped 0 bases and J dropped 5 bases, with 11 bases sitting between them. The germline V gene encodes CDR1 GTSNPN and CDR2 SVGIG (reference sequence). CDR3 length: 14 residues. The full variable domain, rest sourced from reference TRBV30 and TRBJ1-5, is SQTIHQWPATLVQPVGSPLSLECTVEGTSNPNLYWYRQAAGRGLQLLFYSVGIGQISSEVPQNLSASRPQDRQFILSSKKLLLSDSGFYLCAWSVSARDQPQHFGDGTRLSIL.